The entry below describes one TCR beta chain. Its matching antigen is unknown. The length of the CDR3 is 14 residues. V dropped 2 bases and J dropped 4 bases, with 8 bases sitting between them. The germline CDR1 and CDR2 sequences are ENHRY and SYGVKD. The data were obtained in a study of cytomegalovirus exposure and HLA in healthy donors. Study background: In terms of ancestry, the Caucasian-associated cluster contained 81% of the roughly 400 genotyped donors.

Findings and limits, study-wide: Cytomegalovirus-associated status was assigned to approximately 160 TCR beta chains.

The primer mix had 60 Vbeta and 13 Jbeta primers. Assay: immunoSEQ multiplex PCR; the TCRdb copy retains only in-frame clones and omits some. There are some 90,000 clones in the sample; more than 60% occur only once, and roughly 1.9% lies in the top ten. Sequenced sample: PBMCs. V is TRBV10-3 and J is TRBJ1-4; D gene uncertain. The receptor's source is a boy aged 5-17 years in good health and CMV-seronegative. The chain's CDR3 is CAISEEGFNEKLFF. DNA for the CDR3: TGTGCCATCAGTGAGGAGGGCTTTAATGAAAAACTGTTTTTT.